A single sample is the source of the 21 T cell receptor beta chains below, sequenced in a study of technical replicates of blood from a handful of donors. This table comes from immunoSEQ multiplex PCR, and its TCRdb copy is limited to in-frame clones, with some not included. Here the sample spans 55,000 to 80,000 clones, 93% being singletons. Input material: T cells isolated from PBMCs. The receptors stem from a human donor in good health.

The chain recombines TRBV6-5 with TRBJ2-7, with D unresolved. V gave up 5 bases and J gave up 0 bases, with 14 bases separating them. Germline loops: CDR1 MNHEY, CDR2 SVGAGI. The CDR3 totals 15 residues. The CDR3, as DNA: TGTGCCAGCAGTGTTGCCAGTGCGGCCTCCTACGAGCAGTACTTC. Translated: CASSVASAASYEQYF.

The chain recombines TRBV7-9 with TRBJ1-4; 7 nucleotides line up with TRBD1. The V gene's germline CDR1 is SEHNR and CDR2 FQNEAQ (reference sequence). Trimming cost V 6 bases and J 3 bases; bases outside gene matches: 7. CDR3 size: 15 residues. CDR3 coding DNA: TGTGCCAGCAGTTTCGGACAGGCCTCTAATGAAAAACTGTTTTTT. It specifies CASSFGQASNEKLFF.

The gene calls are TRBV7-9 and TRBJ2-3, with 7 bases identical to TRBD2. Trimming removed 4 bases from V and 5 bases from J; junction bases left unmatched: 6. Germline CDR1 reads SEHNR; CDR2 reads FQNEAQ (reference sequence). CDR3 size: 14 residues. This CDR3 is CASSSGEGRDTQYF. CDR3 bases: TGTGCCAGCAGCTCTGGGGAGGGAAGAGATACGCAGTATTTT.

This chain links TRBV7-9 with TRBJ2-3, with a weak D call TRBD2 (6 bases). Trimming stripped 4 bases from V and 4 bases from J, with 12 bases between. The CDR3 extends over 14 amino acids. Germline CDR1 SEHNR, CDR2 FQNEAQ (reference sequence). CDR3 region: CASSSPGLPDTQYF. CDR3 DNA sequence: TGTGCCAGCAGCTCACCGGGACTCCCAGATACGCAGTATTTT.

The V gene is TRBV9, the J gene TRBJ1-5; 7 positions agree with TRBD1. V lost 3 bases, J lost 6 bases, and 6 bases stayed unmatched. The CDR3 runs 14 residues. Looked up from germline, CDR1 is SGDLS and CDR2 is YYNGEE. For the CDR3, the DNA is TGTGCCAGCAGCGCCGGGACAGAAAGTCAGCCCCAGCATTTT. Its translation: CASSAGTESQPQHF.

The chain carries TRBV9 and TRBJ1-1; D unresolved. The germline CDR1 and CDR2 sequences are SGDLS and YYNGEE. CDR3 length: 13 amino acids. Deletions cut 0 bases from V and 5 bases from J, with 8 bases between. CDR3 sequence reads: CASSVDGGTEAFF. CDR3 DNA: TGTGCCAGCAGCGTAGACGGAGGGACTGAAGCTTTCTTT. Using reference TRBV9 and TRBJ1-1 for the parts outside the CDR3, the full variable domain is DSGVTQTPKHLITATGQRVTLRCSPRSGDLSVYWYQQSLDQGLQFLIQYYNGEERAKGNILERFSAQQFPDLHSELNLSSLELGDSALYFCASSVDGGTEAFFGQGTRLTVV.

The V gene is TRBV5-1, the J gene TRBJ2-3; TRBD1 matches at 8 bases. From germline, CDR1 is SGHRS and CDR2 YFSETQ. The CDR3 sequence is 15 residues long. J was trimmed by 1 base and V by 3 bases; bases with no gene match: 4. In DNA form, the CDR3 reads TGCGCCAGCAGCTCCCAGGGGGCTGGCACAGATACGCAGTATTTT. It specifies CASSSQGAGTDTQYF.

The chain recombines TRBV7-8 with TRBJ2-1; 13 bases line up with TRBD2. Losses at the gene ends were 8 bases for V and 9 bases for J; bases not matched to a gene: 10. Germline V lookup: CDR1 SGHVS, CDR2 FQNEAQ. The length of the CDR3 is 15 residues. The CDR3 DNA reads TGTGCCAGCGACTCAACTAGCGGGAGGGCCGGTGAGCAGTTCTTC. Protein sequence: CASDSTSGRAGEQFF.

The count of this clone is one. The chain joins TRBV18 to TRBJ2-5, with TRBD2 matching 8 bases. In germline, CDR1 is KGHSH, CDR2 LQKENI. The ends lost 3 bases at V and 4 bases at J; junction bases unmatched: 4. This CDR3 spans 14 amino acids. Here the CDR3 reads CASSPQRGRETQYF. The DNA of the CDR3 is TGTGCCAGCTCACCCCAGCGGGGGCGAGAGACCCAGTACTTC.

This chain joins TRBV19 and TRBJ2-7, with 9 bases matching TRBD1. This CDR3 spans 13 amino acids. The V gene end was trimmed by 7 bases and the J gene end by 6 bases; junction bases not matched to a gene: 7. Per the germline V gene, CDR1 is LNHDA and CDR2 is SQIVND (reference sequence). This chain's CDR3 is CASNRQGEAEQYF. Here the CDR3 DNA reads TGTGCCAGTAATCGACAGGGGGAAGCCGAGCAGTACTTC. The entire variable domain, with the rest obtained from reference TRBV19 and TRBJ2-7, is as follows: DGGITQSPKYLFRKEGQNVTLSCEQNLNHDAMYWYRQDPGQGLRLIYYSQIVNDFQKGDIAEGYSVSREKKESFPLTVTSAQKNPTAFYLCASNRQGEAEQYFGPGTRLTVT.

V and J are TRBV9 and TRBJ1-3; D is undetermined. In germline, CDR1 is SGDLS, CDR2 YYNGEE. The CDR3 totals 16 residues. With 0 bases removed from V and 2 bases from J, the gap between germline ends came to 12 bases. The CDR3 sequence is CASSVEGIGAGNTIYF. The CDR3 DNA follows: TGTGCCAGCAGCGTAGAAGGGATCGGGGCTGGAAACACCATATATTTT.

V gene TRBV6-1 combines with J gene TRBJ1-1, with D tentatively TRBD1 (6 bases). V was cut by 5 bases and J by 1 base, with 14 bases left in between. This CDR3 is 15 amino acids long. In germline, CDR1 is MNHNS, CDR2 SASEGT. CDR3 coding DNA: TGTGCCAGCAGTCAACGCCGGACAGCGAACACTGAAGCTTTCTTT. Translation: CASSQRRTANTEAFF.

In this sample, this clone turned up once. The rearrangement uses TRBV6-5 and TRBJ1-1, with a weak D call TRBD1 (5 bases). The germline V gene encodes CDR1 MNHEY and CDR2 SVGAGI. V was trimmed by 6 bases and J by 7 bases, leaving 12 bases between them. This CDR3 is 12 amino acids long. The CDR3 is CASSIGGGEAFF. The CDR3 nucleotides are TGTGCCAGCAGCATCGGGGGGGGTGAAGCTTTCTTT.

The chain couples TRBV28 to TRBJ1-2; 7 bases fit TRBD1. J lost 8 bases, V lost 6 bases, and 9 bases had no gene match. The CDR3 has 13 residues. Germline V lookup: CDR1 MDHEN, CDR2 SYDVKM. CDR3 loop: CASRGPGQRGYTF. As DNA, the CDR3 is TGTGCCAGCAGGGGCCCGGGACAGAGAGGCTACACCTTC.

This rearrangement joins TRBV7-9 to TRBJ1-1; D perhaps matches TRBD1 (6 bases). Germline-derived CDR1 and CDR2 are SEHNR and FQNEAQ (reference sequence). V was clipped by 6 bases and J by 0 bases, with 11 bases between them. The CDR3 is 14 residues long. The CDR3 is CASSDTGLNTEAFF. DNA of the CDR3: TGTGCCAGCAGTGATACAGGGCTGAACACTGAAGCTTTCTTT.

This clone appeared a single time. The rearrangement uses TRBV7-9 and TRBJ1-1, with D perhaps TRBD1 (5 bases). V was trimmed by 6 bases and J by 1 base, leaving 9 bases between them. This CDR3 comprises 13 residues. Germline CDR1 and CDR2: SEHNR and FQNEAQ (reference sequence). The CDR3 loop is CASRRGGNTEAFF. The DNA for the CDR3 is TGTGCCAGCAGGCGGGGGGGGAACACTGAAGCTTTCTTT.

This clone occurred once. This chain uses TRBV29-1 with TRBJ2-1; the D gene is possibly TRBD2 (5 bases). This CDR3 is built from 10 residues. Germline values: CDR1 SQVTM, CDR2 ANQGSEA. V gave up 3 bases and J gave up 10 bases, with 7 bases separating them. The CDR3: CSVDRGEQFF. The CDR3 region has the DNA TGCAGCGTTGATCGCGGGGAGCAGTTCTTC.

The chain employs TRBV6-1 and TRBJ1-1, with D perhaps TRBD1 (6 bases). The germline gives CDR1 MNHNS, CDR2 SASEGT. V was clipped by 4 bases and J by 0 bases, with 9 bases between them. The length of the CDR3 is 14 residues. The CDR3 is CASSGQEMNTEAFF. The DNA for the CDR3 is TGTGCCAGCAGTGGACAGGAGATGAACACTGAAGCTTTCTTT.

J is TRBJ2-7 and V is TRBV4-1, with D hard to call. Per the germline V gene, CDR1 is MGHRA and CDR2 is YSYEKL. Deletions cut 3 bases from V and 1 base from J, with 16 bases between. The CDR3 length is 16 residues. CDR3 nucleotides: TGCGCCAGCAGCCACCTCGCGGAGACGGGTTCCTACGAGCAGTACTTC. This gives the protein CASSHLAETGSYEQYF.

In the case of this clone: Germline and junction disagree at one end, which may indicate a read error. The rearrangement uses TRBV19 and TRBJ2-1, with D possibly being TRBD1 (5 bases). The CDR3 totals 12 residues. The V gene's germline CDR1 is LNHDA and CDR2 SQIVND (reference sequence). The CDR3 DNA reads TGTGCCAGTACCCAGGGCTACAGTGAGCAGTTCTTC. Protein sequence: CASTQGYSEQFF.

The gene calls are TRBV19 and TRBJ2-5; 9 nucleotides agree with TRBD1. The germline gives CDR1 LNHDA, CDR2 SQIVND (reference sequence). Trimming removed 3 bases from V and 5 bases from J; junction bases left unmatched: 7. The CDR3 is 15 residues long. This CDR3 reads CASSIGTGIPETQYF. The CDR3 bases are TGTGCCAGTAGTATTGGGACAGGGATTCCTGAGACCCAGTACTTC.